This T cell receptor (beta chain) comes out of a study of blood T cell repertoires in COVID-19. The assay was immunoSEQ multiplex PCR, and TCRdb's table has in-frame clones only and misses some. Of over 250,000 clones in the sample, roughly nine tenths are singletons; the top ten hold about 2.7%. The CDR3 runs 14 residues. With 0 bases removed from V and 7 bases from J, the gap between germline ends came to 13 bases. CDR1 is MGHRA and CDR2 is YSYEKL in the germline V gene. The source of this sequence is a woman aged 18-29 years who had recovered from COVID-19. Sequencing input: PBMCs or T cells enriched from blood (not recorded which). The V and J genes are TRBV4-1 and TRBJ2-7, with D perhaps TRBD2 (5 bases). CDR3 nucleotides: TGCGCCAGCAGCCAAGAGCCGGGTCCGGGGGAGCAGTACTTC. It encodes CASSQEPGPGEQYF.